What follows are 9 T cell receptor beta chains derived from one specimen sequenced in a study of T cells in Graves' hyperthyroidism and ophthalmopathy. Amplification of TCR beta CDR3 regions used RNA as the template. TCR CDR3 regions were first amplified by RT-PCR with HTBI primers. TCRdb redid the calling of the multiplex PCR reads with MiXCR, one entry per CDR3 protein. This table has 300,000 to 500,000 distinct CDR3 sequences, more than 12% appearing once. The sample taken for sequencing was blood. These receptors were taken from a man aged 45-60 years with Graves' ophthalmopathy.

This clonotype was detected ten times or more. J is TRBJ2-1 and V is TRBV7-9, with 10 positions matching TRBD2. After removal of 1 base from V and 8 bases from J, the junction contained 8 bases not matched to a gene. In germline, CDR1 is SEHNR, CDR2 FQNEAQ (reference sequence). This CDR3 contains 16 residues. DNA for the CDR3: TGTGCCAGCAGCTTAGGGCTAGCGGGAGAAAGCGATGAGCAGTTCTTC. Protein sequence: CASSLGLAGESDEQFF.

This clonotype has ten or more counts. The J gene is TRBJ1-1, the V gene TRBV11-2, with D unresolved. The CDR3 is made up of 15 amino acids. Germline V gene lookup returns CDR1 SGHAT and CDR2 FQNNGV. Trimming cost V 5 bases and J 4 bases, with 17 bases left between them. This CDR3 is CASSPAPLDGTEAFF. The CDR3 DNA is TGTGCCAGCAGCCCGGCCCCCCTCGACGGCACTGAAGCTTTCTTT.

Many counts were recorded for this clonotype. The CDR3 region is CSAQHASTDTQYF. CDR3 nucleotides: TGCAGTGCCCAACACGCTAGCACAGATACGCAGTATTTT. This chain joins TRBV20-1 and TRBJ2-3; no firm D call. V lost 6 bases, J lost 0 bases, and 10 bases lay in between. There are 13 residues in the CDR3. Germline-derived CDR1 and CDR2 are DFQATT and SNEGSKA (reference sequence).

This chain joins TRBV10-2 and TRBJ1-5; D is perhaps TRBD1 (6 bases). Germline CDR1 is WSHSY and CDR2 is SAAADI. The CDR3 covers 13 residues. Deletions cut 8 bases from V and 4 bases from J, with 12 bases between. The CDR3, as DNA: TGCGCCAGCCGTGTCACAGGGAATCAGCCCCAGCATTTT. This encodes CASRVTGNQPQHF.

Many counts were recorded for this clonotype. The CDR3 sequence is CASSLGENGYTF. CDR3 bases: TGTGCCAGCAGCTTAGGGGAAAATGGCTACACCTTC. The J gene is TRBJ1-2, the V gene TRBV7-9, with D uncertain. Germline CDR1 SEHNR, CDR2 FQNEAQ (reference sequence). The CDR3 totals 12 residues. The V gene lost 1 base and the J gene lost 6 bases, with 6 bases spanning the gap.

There are a few counts of this clonotype. The chain recombines TRBV20-1 with TRBJ2-7, with D perhaps matching TRBD1 or TRBD2 (6 bases each). Trimming left V 6 bases short and J 6 bases short, with 18 bases between. The CDR3 contains 13 residues. Germline V gene data show CDR1 as DFQATT and CDR2 as SNEGSKA (reference sequence). CDR3 protein: CSAAPGAVVEQYF. Here the CDR3 DNA reads TGCAGTGCCGCCCCGGGGGCCGTGGTCGAGCAGTACTTC.

This clonotype was counted many times. The chain uses TRBV18 and TRBJ2-5; perhaps TRBD1 as D (5 bases). Germline V lookup: CDR1 KGHSH, CDR2 LQKENI. The ends were cut back, 0 bases at V and 5 bases at J, with 13 bases in the middle. This CDR3 has 15 amino acids. CDR3 in amino acids: CASSPPRQGGETQYF. CDR3 nucleotides: TGTGCCAGCTCACCACCGAGGCAGGGTGGGGAGACCCAGTACTTC. The full variable domain, in which reference TRBV18 and TRBJ2-5 provide the parts outside the CDR3, is NAGVMQNPRHLVRRRGQEARLRCSPMKGHSHVYWYRQLPEEGLKFMVYLQKENIIDESGMPKERFSAEFPKEGPSILRIQQVVRGDSAAYFCASSPPRQGGETQYFGPGTRLLVL.

The CDR3 nucleotides read TGTGCCAGCAGCTTGGCCCCGGGACTAGCGGGAGAATCAAACGAGCAGTACTTC. This codes for CASSLAPGLAGESNEQYF. The chain links TRBV7-8 to TRBJ2-7, with TRBD2 matching over 14 bases. The CDR3 has 18 amino acids. CDR1 and CDR2 (germline): SGHVS, FQNEAQ. V dropped 3 bases and J dropped 5; count of bases not matched to a gene: 12. Full variable domain (missing parts from reference TRBV7-8 and TRBJ2-7): GAGVSQSPRYKVAKRGQDVALRCDPISGHVSLFWYQQALGQGPEFLTYFQNEAQLDKSGLPSDRFFAERPEGSVSTLKIQRTQQEDSAVYLCASSLAPGLAGESNEQYFGPGTRLTVT.

This clonotype occurred many times. V is TRBV20-1 and J is TRBJ2-5; the D is unclear. Germline lookup yields CDR1 DFQATT and CDR2 SNEGSKA (reference sequence). The CDR3 loop spans 12 amino acids. Trimming took 6 bases from V and 4 from J, leaving 12 bases between them. The CDR3 DNA reads TGCAGTGCCCTGCCTAAGGTAGAGACCCAGTACTTC. Translated: CSALPKVETQYF.